This TCR beta chain was profiled in a study of blood T cells in healthy people across ages. Drawing of peripheral blood yielded ten milliliters from each donor. Total RNA, at least 5 micrograms per sample, was extracted from PBMCs. A second PCR of 7 to 11 cycles used a sample-barcoded 5' primer and a J-beta primer mix. From the 5' RACE reads, TCRdb called clonotypes with MiXCR, one entry per CDR3 protein. The sample carries fewer than 800,000 distinct CDR3 sequences, 20% to 25% recorded once. These data also formed part of another study, on T cells of mothers and their children. That paper notes: In related and unrelated pairs alike, thymic selection shapes TCR recombination output, with inherited differences minor.

Material for sequencing was blood. The source is a boy aged 5-17 years in good health.

The CDR3 here is CATGFSDNEQFF. As DNA, the CDR3 is TGTGCCACCGGATTTTCCGACAATGAGCAGTTCTTC. V is TRBV24-1 and J is TRBJ2-1; D uncertain. V dropped 9 bases and J dropped 5 bases, with 10 bases sitting between them. The V gene's germline CDR1 is KGHDR and CDR2 SFDVKD. This CDR3 has 12 amino acids.